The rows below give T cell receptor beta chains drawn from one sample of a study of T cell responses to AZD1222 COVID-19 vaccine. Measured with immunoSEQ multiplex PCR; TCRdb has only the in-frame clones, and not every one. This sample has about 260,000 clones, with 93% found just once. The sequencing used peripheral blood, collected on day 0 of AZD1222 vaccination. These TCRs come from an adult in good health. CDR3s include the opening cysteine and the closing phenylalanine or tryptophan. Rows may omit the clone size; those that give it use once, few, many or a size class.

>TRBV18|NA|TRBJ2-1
CASSTTGTGGYNEQFF
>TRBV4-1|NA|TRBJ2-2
CASSHAGLVASTGELFF
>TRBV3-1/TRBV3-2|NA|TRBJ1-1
CASSHLEGRTEAFF
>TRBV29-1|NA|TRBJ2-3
CSVEGAGLDTQYF
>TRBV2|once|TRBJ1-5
CASREGQGQPQHF
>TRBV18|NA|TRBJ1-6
CASSPPTTGDQDLHF
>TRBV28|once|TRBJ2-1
CASSFGGAPYNEQFF
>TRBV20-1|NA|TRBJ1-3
CSASGSGEVLNF
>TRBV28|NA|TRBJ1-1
CASSIPSGPGTEAFF
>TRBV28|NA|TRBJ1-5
CASSLMDRKNQPQHF
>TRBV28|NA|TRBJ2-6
CASSTGTSSGANVLTF
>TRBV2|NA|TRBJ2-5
CASSVHIASETQYF
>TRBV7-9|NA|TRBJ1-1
CASSGGTGGNEAFF
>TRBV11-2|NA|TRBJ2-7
CASSLVTGFSYEQYF
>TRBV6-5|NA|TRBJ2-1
CASSYRPSEHNEQFF
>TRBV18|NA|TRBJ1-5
CASSPSAVGAGVAQHF
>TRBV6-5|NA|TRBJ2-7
CASSSALGSYEQYF
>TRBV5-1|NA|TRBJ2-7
CASSLAAGPYEQYF
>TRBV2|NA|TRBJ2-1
CASTKRDPYLDEQFF
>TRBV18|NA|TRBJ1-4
CASSPRRPPNRGLGEKLFF
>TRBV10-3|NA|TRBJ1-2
CAISESGGDYGYTF
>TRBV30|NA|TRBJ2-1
CAWSVLGGSGGEQFF
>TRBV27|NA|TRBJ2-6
CASSPSNGANVLTF
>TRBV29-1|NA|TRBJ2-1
CSVEQSSYNEQFF
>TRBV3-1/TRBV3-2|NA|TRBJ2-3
CASSHREFTDTQYF
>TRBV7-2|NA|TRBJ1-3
CASSPHVGAGNTIYF
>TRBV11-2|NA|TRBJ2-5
CASSLRGAGAQETQYF
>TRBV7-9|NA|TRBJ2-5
CASSLGQTQETQYF
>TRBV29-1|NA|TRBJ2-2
CSVFGQGDSGELFF
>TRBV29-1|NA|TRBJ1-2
CSVDGTTNYGYTF
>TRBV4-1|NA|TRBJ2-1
CASSQEGYGYNEQFF
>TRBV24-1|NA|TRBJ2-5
CATSDIMQGATKYF
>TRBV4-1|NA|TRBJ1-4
CASSRTSGATNEKLFF
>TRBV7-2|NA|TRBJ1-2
CASSSGQGVRYTF
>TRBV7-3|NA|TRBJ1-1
CASSFGVTGTEAFF
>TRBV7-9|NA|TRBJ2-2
CASSPRGQGEIGELFF
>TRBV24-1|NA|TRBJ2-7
CATSDLRRTAWNEQYF
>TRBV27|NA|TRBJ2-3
CASSFRGQDTDTQYF
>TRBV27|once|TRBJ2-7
CASSLSPSYEQYF
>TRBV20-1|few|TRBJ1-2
CSAYANYGYTF
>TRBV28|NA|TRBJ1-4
CASRLYRGLGEKLFF
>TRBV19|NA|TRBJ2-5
CASSINRVETQYF
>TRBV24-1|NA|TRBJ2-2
CATSDLGGGGYTGELFF
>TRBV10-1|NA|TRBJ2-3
CASRRGDTQYF
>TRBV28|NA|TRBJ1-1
CASSREVFAEAFF
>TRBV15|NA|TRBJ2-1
CATSRDIDGSYNEQFF
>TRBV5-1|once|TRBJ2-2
CASSFGGTPGELFF
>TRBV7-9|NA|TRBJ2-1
CASSLASGTSGIVVF